One and the same sample provided the 30 T cell receptor beta chains below, sequenced in a study of shared clonotypes between healthy human individuals. CD45RO negativity and positive selection for CCR7 defined naive CD8 cells, a population that excluded terminally differentiated effector memory CD45RA+ cells. TCRdb's copy holds only in-frame clones and misses some; the assay was immunoSEQ multiplex PCR. The sample has around 2.1 million clones, about 93% seen once. The specimen sequenced was naive CD8+ T cells from PBMCs. The receptors here all came from a man aged 18 to 29 in good health. Some clones in this sample may be carry-over from other donors' samples.

The chain is built from TRBV29-1 and TRBJ2-7; D possibly matches TRBD1 or TRBD2 (6 bases each). V shed 7 bases and J shed 4 bases, with 17 bases lying between them. Germline V lookup: CDR1 SQVTM, CDR2 ANQGSEA. CDR3 length: 13 amino acids. The CDR3 DNA reads as TGCAGCGCCTCGCTCGGGGGCAGTTACGAGCAGTACTTC. This sequence encodes CSASLGGSYEQYF.

The V call is TRBV7-9, the J call TRBJ2-1, with TRBD2 identical over 9 bases. Germline CDR1 is SEHNR and CDR2 is FQNEAQ (reference sequence). V shed 7 bases, J shed 8 bases, and the junction held 9 bases outside the gene matches. The CDR3 spans 14 residues. The CDR3 loop reads CASTYSGRGDEQFF. The DNA of the CDR3 is TGTGCCAGCACCTATAGCGGGAGAGGCGATGAGCAGTTCTTC.

The chain employs TRBV28 and TRBJ2-7, with TRBD1 matching 9 bases. CDR1 and CDR2 (germline): MDHEN, SYDVKM. J lost 2 bases, V lost 5 bases, and 7 bases had no gene match. There are 15 residues in the CDR3. For the CDR3, the DNA is TGTGCCAGCAGTCCGCCGGGACAGGGCCCCTACGAGCAGTACTTC. This translates into CASSPPGQGPYEQYF.

This clone was recorded only once. V gene TRBV11-2 combines with J gene TRBJ2-1; unclear D gene. The CDR3 loop spans 19 amino acids. CDR1 SGHAT and CDR2 FQNNGV come from the germline V gene. Trimming took 0 bases from V and 0 from J, leaving 18 bases between them. The CDR3 coding sequence is TGTGCCAGCAGCTTAGATCGAAGGGTAACCGCCGCCTCCTACAATGAGCAGTTCTTC. Encoded protein: CASSLDRRVTAASYNEQFF. The full variable domain, with the rest looked up from reference TRBV11-2 and TRBJ2-1, is EAGVAQSPRYKIIEKRQSVAFWCNPISGHATLYWYQQILGQGPKLLIQFQNNGVVDDSQLPKDRFSAERLKGVDSTLKIQPAKLEDSAVYLCASSLDRRVTAASYNEQFFGPGTRLTVL.

The gene calls are TRBV5-6 and TRBJ1-3; a possible D gene is TRBD1 (5 bases). This CDR3 is built from 16 residues. Germline lookup yields CDR1 SGHDT and CDR2 YYEEEE. V shed 4 bases and J shed 0 bases, with 14 bases lying between them. CDR3 DNA: TGTGCCAGCAGCGGCGGGATAGGGGACTCTGGAAACACCATATATTTT. It encodes CASSGGIGDSGNTIYF.

This sequence joins TRBV27 and TRBJ1-2; possible D gene TRBD1, 6 bases. Per germline, CDR1 MNHEY and CDR2 SMNVEV (reference sequence). V was pared by 5 bases and J by 5 bases, with 12 bases between. The CDR3 spans 13 residues. DNA of the CDR3: TGTGCCAGCAGTCCGTCCAGGGGTTATGGCTACACCTTC. Translated: CASSPSRGYGYTF.

The CDR3 protein is CASSLWTGGDTEAFF. DNA for the CDR3: TGTGCCAGCAGCCTGTGGACAGGTGGAGACACTGAAGCTTTCTTT. This rearrangement joins TRBV14 to TRBJ1-1; 7 nucleotides agree with TRBD1. Germline CDR1 SGHDN, CDR2 FVKESK. CDR3 length: 15 residues. The ends lost 4 bases at V and 3 bases at J; junction bases unmatched: 8.

This rearrangement joins TRBV7-9 to TRBJ1-2, with TRBD1 matching 8 bases. This CDR3 spans 15 amino acids. CDR1 is SEHNR and CDR2 is FQNEAQ in the germline V gene (reference sequence). V gave up 4 bases and J gave up 5 bases; unmatched junction bases: 9. CDR3 coding DNA: TGTGCCAGCAGCTCCGGACAGGGATGGGAATATGGCTACACCTTC. It encodes CASSSGQGWEYGYTF.

The V and J genes are TRBV30 and TRBJ2-7; the D is unclear. The V end was cut by 1 base, the J end by 2 bases, with 18 bases between. This CDR3 comprises 16 residues. Germline assignment: CDR1 GTSNPN and CDR2 SVGIG (reference sequence). CDR3 DNA sequence: TGTGCCTGGAGTGCGGGTCAATCGCACCTTACCTACGAGCAGTACTTC. It codes for CAWSAGQSHLTYEQYF.

The chain joins TRBV7-2 to TRBJ2-7; 9 bases agree with TRBD2. The CDR3 runs 14 residues. Germline V gene sequence: CDR1 SGHTA, CDR2 FQGNSA. V gave up 3 bases and J gave up 4 bases; unmatched junction bases: 4. CDR3 region: CASSFSGRSYEQYF. DNA of the CDR3: TGTGCCAGCAGCTTCAGCGGGAGGTCTTACGAGCAGTACTTC. Full variable domain (outside the CDR3, taken from reference TRBV7-2 and TRBJ2-7): GAGVSQSPSNKVTEKGKDVELRCDPISGHTALYWYRQSLGQGLEFLIYFQGNSAPDKSGLPSDRFSAERTGGSVSTLTIQRTQQEDSAVYLCASSFSGRSYEQYFGPGTRLTVT.

This CDR3 is CASGFNPLGVDEQYF. The CDR3 DNA reads TGTGCTAGTGGTTTCAATCCACTAGGGGTAGACGAGCAGTACTTC. The chain has TRBV12-5 and TRBJ2-7; D tentatively reads TRBD1 or TRBD2 (5 bases each). V lost 3 bases, J lost 5 bases, and 17 bases lay in between. Germline-derived CDR1 and CDR2 are LGHNT and FRNRAP. The CDR3 extends over 15 amino acids. Supplemented by reference TRBV12-5 and TRBJ2-7, the full variable domain reads DARVTQTPRHKVTEMGQEVTMRCQPILGHNTVFWYRQTMMQGLELLAYFRNRAPLDDSGMPKDRFSAEMPDATLATLKIQPSEPRDSAVYFCASGFNPLGVDEQYFGPGTRLTVT.

The chain links TRBV19 to TRBJ1-1; D uncertain. The CDR3 sequence is 12 residues long. Per the germline V gene, CDR1 is LNHDA and CDR2 is SQIVND (reference sequence). Trimming took 6 bases from V and 5 from J, leaving 10 bases between them. The DNA for the CDR3 is TGTGCCAGTAGCTACGGACTGACTGAAGCTTTCTTT. Translation gives CASSYGLTEAFF.

The CDR3, as DNA: TGTGCCAGTAGTGCACTGGCCAGACCAGATACGCAGTATTTT. It specifies CASSALARPDTQYF. The chain links TRBV19 to TRBJ2-3, with D unclear. The CDR3 covers 14 residues. CDR1 and CDR2 (germline): LNHDA, SQIVND (reference sequence). Between the trimmed V and J ends, which lost 5 bases and 4 bases, there was a span of 13 bases. The full variable domain, in which reference TRBV19 and TRBJ2-3 provide the parts outside the CDR3, is DGGITQSPKYLFRKEGQNVTLSCEQNLNHDAMYWYRQDPGQGLRLIYYSQIVNDFQKGDIAEGYSVSREKKESFPLTVTSAQKNPTAFYLCASSALARPDTQYFGPGTRLTVL.

The chain links TRBV19 to TRBJ1-4; no firm D call. Looked up from germline, CDR1 is LNHDA and CDR2 is SQIVND (reference sequence). V was trimmed by 8 bases and J by 5 bases, leaving 15 bases between them. This CDR3 spans 14 amino acids. The CDR3 is CASQLPGTNEKLFF. DNA for the CDR3: TGTGCCAGTCAGCTCCCGGGTACCAATGAAAAACTGTTTTTT.

The chain combines TRBV11-2 with TRBJ2-7; 12 nucleotides align to TRBD2. This CDR3 spans 17 amino acids. V dropped 5 bases and J dropped 4; count of bases not matched to a gene: 12. The germline V gene has CDR1 SGHAT and CDR2 FQNNGV. The CDR3 reads CASSPRPRLAGAYEQYF. Written as DNA, the CDR3 is TGTGCCAGCAGCCCCAGACCAAGACTAGCGGGAGCATACGAGCAGTACTTC.

This clone was found once. The V and J genes are TRBV27 and TRBJ2-1; weak D call: TRBD2 (5 bases). Germline V gene sequence: CDR1 MNHEY, CDR2 SMNVEV (reference sequence). Trimming took 3 bases from V and 5 from J, leaving 8 bases between them. The CDR3 runs to 13 residues. CDR3: CASSLFGNNEQFF. DNA for the CDR3: TGTGCCAGCAGTTTGTTCGGGAACAATGAGCAGTTCTTC.

The V and J genes are TRBV30 and TRBJ1-2, with no clear D. Germline values: CDR1 GTSNPN, CDR2 SVGIG (reference sequence). This CDR3 region has 14 residues. Trimming took off 1 base at V and 4 bases at J, with 13 bases between the two ends. The CDR3 spells CAWSETGATYGYTF. The DNA for the CDR3 is TGTGCCTGGAGTGAGACGGGAGCAACCTATGGCTACACCTTC.

The chain links TRBV7-6 to TRBJ1-1; the D is unclear. The germline V and J ends were trimmed by 7 bases and 4 bases, with 19 bases remaining between them. Germline CDR1 SGHVS, CDR2 FNYEAQ. The CDR3 has 15 amino acids. The DNA for the CDR3 is TGTGCCAGCAACCCCCGGCTGGGCCGGAGCACTGAAGCTTTCTTT. This sequence encodes CASNPRLGRSTEAFF. The full variable domain, with the rest looked up from reference TRBV7-6 and TRBJ1-1, is GAGVSQSPRYKVTKRGQDVALRCDPISGHVSLYWYRQALGQGPEFLTYFNYEAQQDKSGLPNDRFSAERPEGSISTLTIQRTEQRDSAMYRCASNPRLGRSTEAFFGQGTRLTVV.

The CDR3 DNA reads TGTGCCAGCAGCTTATGGGCCAGCGGGACAGAGACCCAGTACTTC. Translation gives CASSLWASGTETQYF. V and J are TRBV13 and TRBJ2-5; 7 bases are a match to TRBD2. The CDR3 runs to 15 residues. Per germline, CDR1 PRHDT and CDR2 FYEKMQ (reference sequence). J gave up 4 bases and V 2 bases, and 7 bases lay outside the gene matches. Using reference TRBV13 and TRBJ2-5 for the parts outside the CDR3, the full variable domain is AAGVIQSPRHLIKEKRETATLKCYPIPRHDTVYWYQQGPGQDPQFLISFYEKMQSDKGSIPDRFSAQQFSDYHSELNMSSLELGDSALYFCASSLWASGTETQYFGPGTRLLVL.

The chain recombines TRBV27 with TRBJ2-1, with no clear D. Germline-derived CDR1 and CDR2 are MNHEY and SMNVEV (reference sequence). V was shortened by 3 bases and J by 11 bases, with 14 bases between the two germline ends. The CDR3 is 13 amino acids. The CDR3 sequence: CASSLQTLEQQFF. CDR3 nucleotides: TGTGCCAGCAGTTTGCAGACACTCGAACAGCAGTTCTTC.

The chain recombines TRBV2 with TRBJ2-5, with 7 bases matching TRBD2. Germline V gene data show CDR1 as SNHLY and CDR2 as FYNNEI. This CDR3 is 16 amino acids long. After removal of 6 bases from V and 4 bases from J, the junction contained 14 bases not matched to a gene. This CDR3 is CASRNLLGRELETQYF. The CDR3 nucleotides read TGTGCCAGCAGAAACCTTCTGGGGCGGGAGCTAGAGACCCAGTACTTC.

This chain uses TRBV29-1 with TRBJ2-7; D is unresolved. The CDR3 length is 14 residues. From germline, CDR1 is SQVTM and CDR2 ANQGSEA. V was cut by 5 bases and J by 0 bases, with 14 bases left in between. The CDR3 is CSVRQRVFSYEQYF. The CDR3 DNA reads TGCAGCGTTCGTCAGCGAGTCTTCTCCTACGAGCAGTACTTC.

The rearrangement links TRBV27 to TRBJ2-7; maybe TRBD2 (6 bases). CDR1 and CDR2 (germline): MNHEY, SMNVEV (reference sequence). The CDR3 is 16 residues long. V was clipped by 1 base and J by 2 bases, with 15 bases between them. CDR3 nucleotides: TGTGCCAGCAGTTTATGGGGAGCTAGCGTTACCTACGAGCAGTACTTC. Protein: CASSLWGASVTYEQYF.

Details on this clone: This specimen includes other DNA sequences encoding the same CDR3. DNA of the CDR3: TGTGCCAGCAGTCCCCGGGGGGCCAACGTCCTGACTTTC. It encodes CASSPRGANVLTF. V is TRBV27 and J is TRBJ2-6; the D is unclear. V was trimmed by 5 bases and J by 4 bases, leaving 6 bases between them. CDR1 and CDR2 (germline): MNHEY, SMNVEV (reference sequence). CDR3 length: 13 amino acids.

The chain has TRBV29-1 and TRBJ2-5; D possibly corresponds to TRBD2 (7 bases). The CDR3 consists of 13 residues. The germline gives CDR1 SQVTM, CDR2 ANQGSEA. V was cut by 2 bases and J by 5 bases, with 12 bases left in between. CDR3 nucleotides: TGCAGCGTTGAAAGGGAGGGGGACGAGACCCAGTACTTC. The encoded protein is CSVEREGDETQYF.

The chain combines TRBV7-9 with TRBJ2-2; D might be TRBD1 (6 bases). The CDR3 is 15 amino acids. Germline loops: CDR1 SEHNR, CDR2 FQNEAQ (reference sequence). Deletions cut 5 bases from V and 0 bases from J, with 10 bases between. For the CDR3, the DNA is TGTGCCAGCAGCCCAGGGGTCCCGAACACCGGGGAGCTGTTTTTT. Translated, it gives CASSPGVPNTGELFF.

Concerning this clone: Other DNA sequences in this sample translate to the same CDR3. This chain uses TRBV27 with TRBJ1-5; no definite D call. Germline assignment: CDR1 MNHEY and CDR2 SMNVEV (reference sequence). The CDR3 spans 13 residues. With 3 bases removed from V and 0 bases from J, the gap between germline ends came to 3 bases. CDR3 residues: CASSFFSNQPQHF. CDR3 coding DNA: TGTGCCAGCAGTTTTTTTAGCAATCAGCCCCAGCATTTT.

The chain couples TRBV27 to TRBJ2-7; D might be TRBD1 (6 bases). The CDR3 loop spans 16 amino acids. Trimming took 3 bases from V and 2 from J, leaving 17 bases between them. Germline V gene lookup returns CDR1 MNHEY and CDR2 SMNVEV (reference sequence). CDR3 sequence: CASSLRAGTGPYEQYF. CDR3 coding DNA: TGTGCCAGCAGTTTGCGTGCCGGAACAGGGCCCTACGAGCAGTACTTC.

The chain employs TRBV9 and TRBJ2-5; TRBD1 aligns across 9 bases. The ends lost 4 bases at V and 3 bases at J; junction bases unmatched: 13. The CDR3 runs to 17 residues. CDR1 and CDR2 (germline): SGDLS, YYNGEE. The CDR3 coding sequence is TGTGCCAGCAGCCCCCGTGTCGGGACAGGGTGGGAAGAGACCCAGTACTTC. As protein: CASSPRVGTGWEETQYF.

The chain carries TRBV2 and TRBJ1-2; 7 bases match TRBD1. CDR1 is SNHLY, CDR2 FYNNEI, per germline. There are 14 residues in the CDR3. With 0 bases clipped from V and 6 bases from J, the junction kept 4 bases outside the gene matches. For the CDR3, the DNA is TGTGCCAGCAGTGAAGCAAAGGGGGCGCATGGCTACACCTTC. The encoded protein is CASSEAKGAHGYTF.